What follows is one T cell receptor (beta chain) and its context. This entry belongs to a study of T cell changes during pregnancy in multiple sclerosis. Germline assignment: CDR1 SGHRS and CDR2 YFSETQ. The CDR3 is made up of 20 amino acids. The ends lost 0 bases at V and 6 bases at J; junction bases unmatched: 17. Profiled with immunoSEQ multiplex PCR; TCRdb holds only in-frame clones, not every one. This sample has under 70,000 clones; 90% occur once, and the top ten carry 5.5% to 7%. V gene TRBV5-1 combines with J gene TRBJ2-3; 12 nucleotides match TRBD2. The material sequenced was peripheral blood, taken in the third trimester of pregnancy. The receptor comes from a female donor in good health, enrolled as a control in a pregnancy study. The CDR3 loop reads CASSLVLAGGSPAPGDTQYF. DNA for the CDR3: TGCGCCAGCAGCTTGGTTCTAGCGGGAGGGTCTCCCGCACCGGGGGATACGCAGTATTTT. Complete variable domain (other parts from reference TRBV5-1 and TRBJ2-3): KAGVTQTPRYLIKTRGQQVTLSCSPISGHRSVSWYQQTPGQGLQFLFEYFSETQRNKGNFPGRFSGRQFSNSRSEMNVSTLELGDSALYLCASSLVLAGGSPAPGDTQYFGPGTRLTVL.